These T cell receptor beta chains were read from a single sample in a study of blood T cells in healthy people across ages. One entry per CDR3 protein results from TCRdb running MiXCR on the 5' RACE reads. The sample carries 1.5 million to 2 million distinct CDR3 sequences, about 30% recorded once. Input material: blood. The receptors here all came from a woman in her twenties or thirties in good health. Each CDR3 is given with its conserved first and last residue. D genes are given only for firm matches. Clone size is not always given. Where it is, it says once, few, many or a class for expanded clones.

clone_size	v_call	j_call	d_call	cdr3_nt	cdr3_aa
NA	TRBV7-4	TRBJ1-3	NA	TGTGCCAGCAGCTTTCAATCTGGAAACACCATATATTTT	CASSFQSGNTIYF
NA	TRBV28	TRBJ1-6	TRBD1	TGTGCCAGCAGTACAGGGGGGACAGGGGGTTCACCCCTCCACTTT	CASSTGGTGGSPLHF
many	TRBV20-1	TRBJ2-1	NA	TGCAGTGCTAGAATCTTCGGGGTGAGGTACAATGAGCAGTTCTTC	CSARIFGVRYNEQFF
many	TRBV29-1	TRBJ1-2	NA	TGCAGCGTTGACGAGCAGACCCCTAACTATGGCTACACCTTC	CSVDEQTPNYGYTF
NA	TRBV6-5	TRBJ2-7	TRBD2	TGTGCCAGCAGAAGACTAGCGGGAGGGCGGTACGAGCAGTACTTC	CASRRLAGGRYEQYF
few	TRBV9	TRBJ2-1	NA	TGTGCCAGCAGCGGACCTACAGGGCCCTCCTACAATGAGCAGTTCTTC	CASSGPTGPSYNEQFF
few	TRBV5-1	TRBJ1-2	TRBD1	TGCGCCAGCAGCCTCACTAGGAGACAGGGCAGCAGCTATGGCTACACCTTC	CASSLTRRQGSSYGYTF
many	TRBV5-5	TRBJ1-6	NA	TGTGCCAGCAGCTTATATGGGGGCAGGTCACCCCTCCACTTT	CASSLYGGRSPLHF
NA	TRBV7-9	TRBJ2-5	NA	TGTGCCAGCAGCTTAAACGGCCAGGGGGGAGCCCCGGGAGAGACCCAGTACTTC	CASSLNGQGGAPGETQYF
few	TRBV7-3	TRBJ2-3	NA	TGTGCCAGCAGCTTAAGGGGGCTGGGGGATACGCAGTATTTT	CASSLRGLGDTQYF
NA	TRBV20-1	TRBJ2-1	TRBD2	TGCAGTGCTAGAGCTTTTTCGACTAGCGGGAGGTATCGCTCCTACAATGGGCAGTTCTTC	CSARAFSTSGRYRSYNGQFF
NA	TRBV6-5	TRBJ1-2	TRBD1	TGTGCCAGCGCGAGGGACAGGGGGCTTGGTGGCTACACCTTC	CASARDRGLGGYTF
few	TRBV20-1	TRBJ2-7	NA	TGCAGTGCTACCACAGGGCCATACGGGGGCGAGCAGTACTTC	CSATTGPYGGEQYF
NA	TRBV29-1	TRBJ2-5	TRBD2	TGCAGCACGGGACTATTGGAGACCCAGTACTTC	CSTGLLETQYF
few	TRBV12-3/TRBV12-4	TRBJ2-7	NA	TGTGCCAGCACCCTTCGGGGCAAGCAACGCGAGCAGTACTTC	CASTLRGKQREQYF
NA	TRBV20-1	TRBJ2-5	TRBD2	TGCAGTTTCCAGAGGCCTAGCGGGGGGGCCAGGAAGGAGACCCAGTACTTC	CSFQRPSGGARKETQYF